The clone carrying this TCR beta chain has a handful of counts. Its antigen is unknown. cDNA serving as the sequencing template came from extracted, reverse transcribed RNA. Profiled with immunoSEQ multiplex PCR; TCRdb holds only in-frame clones, not every one. The sample has 9,500 to 15,000 clones; about 56% are singletons. CDR3 length: 11 residues. The germline CDR1 and CDR2 sequences are SQVTM and ANQGSEA. Trimming removed 6 bases at V and 3 bases at J, with 8 bases between. This entry is derived from a study of CD8+ T cells in alopecia areata. Study summary: Once tofacitinib had been taken for 6 to 18 months, 6 months off drug followed.

The study team obtained lesional scalp punch biopsies and peripheral blood from alopecia areata patients. Whole-study results and caveats: Whereas mice showed it more clearly, TCR sharing across patients was murkier, possibly because of HLA.

This chain connects TRBV29-1 to TRBJ1-2, with unresolved D. The specimen was skin. The clonotype was recovered from a human donor with alopecia areata. CDR3 in amino acids: CSVAGDYGYTF. The DNA of the CDR3 is TGCAGCGTAGCGGGAGACTATGGCTACACCTTC.